The rows below give T cell receptor beta chains drawn from one sample of a study of T cell responses to AZD1222 COVID-19 vaccine. Some clones are missing from TCRdb's copy, which holds only in-frame ones; the method was immunoSEQ multiplex PCR. The table records 150,000 or so clones, about 91% of them present only once. Sample: peripheral blood, taken on day 0 of AZD1222 vaccination. The receptors here all came from an adult in good health. Both conserved end residues are part of each CDR3. D genes are given only for firm matches. Some rows mark clone size as missing; the rest say once, few, many or name a class of expanded clone.

-	TRBV5-1	TRBJ2-3	-	15	TGCGCCAGCAGGTCGATTTCCGGGGGCACAGATACGCAGTATTTT	CASRSISGGTDTQYF
-	TRBV6-5	TRBJ1-6	TRBD1	13	TGTGCCAGCACTCGACAGGGGTATTCACCCCTCCACTTT	CASTRQGYSPLHF
-	TRBV6-5	TRBJ2-4	-	14	TGTGCCAGCAGCAGGGCCAACTCCAAAAACATTCAGTACTTC	CASSRANSKNIQYF
-	TRBV29-1	TRBJ1-1	-	12	TGCAGCGTAGCCCGGACAACCAGAGAAGCTTTCTTT	CSVARTTREAFF
-	TRBV3-1/TRBV3-2	TRBJ1-4	TRBD1	18	TGTGCCAGCAGCCCCCGGACAGGATCTAAGATCTATAATGAAAAACTGTTTTTT	CASSPRTGSKIYNEKLFF
-	TRBV11-3	TRBJ2-1	TRBD2	18	TGTGCCAGCAGCCCTAGCCCGGCTAGCGGGAGGACTTACAATGAGCAGTTCTTC	CASSPSPASGRTYNEQFF
-	TRBV5-1	TRBJ2-2	TRBD1	15	TGCGCCAGCAGCTTAGGACAGGGGCACACCGGGGAGCTGTTTTTT	CASSLGQGHTGELFF
few	TRBV7-9	TRBJ2-3	-	14	TGTGCCAGCAGGGAGCTAGTCCACACAGATACGCAGTATTTT	CASRELVHTDTQYF
-	TRBV30	TRBJ2-1	-	13	TGTGCCTGGAGTACGCCGACTGCAAGCGAGCAGTTCTTC	CAWSTPTASEQFF
-	TRBV3-1/TRBV3-2	TRBJ2-5	TRBD1	15	TGTGCCAGCAGCCCTAACGGACAGGGTCGGGAGACCCAGTACTTC	CASSPNGQGRETQYF
-	TRBV10-3	TRBJ1-1	TRBD1	15	TGTGCCATCAGGGGGACAGGGGGGAGGAACTCTGAAGCTTTCTTT	CAIRGTGGRNSEAFF
-	TRBV25-1	TRBJ2-2	-	17	TGTGCCAGCAGACCCAAAGTGGGGGGCGCGGGGACCGGGGAGCTGTTTTTT	CASRPKVGGAGTGELFF
-	TRBV5-4	TRBJ2-5	-	14	TGTGCCAGCAGCTTGTGGTTACTTCAAGAGACCCAGTACTTC	CASSLWLLQETQYF
-	TRBV19	TRBJ2-7	TRBD2	15	TGTGCCAGTAGTGTGGTTAGCGGGAGCTCCTACGAGCAGTACTTC	CASSVVSGSSYEQYF
-	TRBV5-4	TRBJ2-1	TRBD1	16	TGTGCCAGCAGCCCAGAGACAGGGAGATCCTACAATGAGCAGTTCTTC	CASSPETGRSYNEQFF
-	TRBV6-2/TRBV6-3	TRBJ1-5	TRBD1	14	TGTGCCAGCAGCATGACAGGGAACTATCAGCCCCAGCATTTT	CASSMTGNYQPQHF
-	TRBV5-8	TRBJ1-6	TRBD1	15	TGTGCCAGCAGTCCAAGACAGGGGGGTAATTCACCCCTCCACTTT	CASSPRQGGNSPLHF
-	TRBV29-1	TRBJ2-3	-	16	TGCAGCGTGGAGATCCGGGACCTTTCCCTCACAGATACGCAGTATTTT	CSVEIRDLSLTDTQYF
-	TRBV30	TRBJ1-5	-	13	TGTGCCTGGAGTGTTCAAGGTCCTCAGCCCCAGCATTTT	CAWSVQGPQPQHF
-	TRBV28	TRBJ1-1	-	14	TGTGCCAGCAGTTTACCCGGAAGGGGCACTGAAGCTTTCTTT	CASSLPGRGTEAFF
-	TRBV6-2/TRBV6-3	TRBJ1-6	-	16	TGTGCCAGCAGTTACTCGCTGGTGGGGAGGAATTCACCCCTCCACTTT	CASSYSLVGRNSPLHF
-	TRBV27	TRBJ2-3	TRBD2	17	TGTGCCAGCAGTTCCCCAGCCCGGGGAGGGAAGCGAGATACGCAGTATTTT	CASSSPARGGKRDTQYF
-	TRBV7-9	TRBJ1-3	TRBD1	16	TGTGCCAGCAGCACTGAGACAGGGCTCTCTGGAAACACCATATATTTT	CASSTETGLSGNTIYF